A single sample is the source of the 2 T cell receptor beta chains below, sequenced in a study of shared clonotypes between healthy human individuals. Some clones are missing from TCRdb's copy, which holds only in-frame ones; the method was immunoSEQ multiplex PCR. The table has over a million clones, more than 95% seen once; the top ten hold 0.95% to 1.5%. Input material: naive CD4+ T cells sorted from blood. Subset given: CD45RA+ positively selected. Receptor source: a young man in good health.

This sequence joins TRBV19 and TRBJ2-7; D perhaps matches TRBD1 (6 bases). The CDR3 extends over 15 amino acids. Trimming stripped 8 bases from V and 5 bases from J, with 22 bases between. CDR1 and CDR2 from the germline V gene are LNHDA and SQIVND (reference sequence). The CDR3 DNA follows: TGTGCCAGTGGTCGAAGGGGACATATCAAGGACGAGCAGTACTTC. Protein product: CASGRRGHIKDEQYF.

The CDR3 here is CASSEKSKSTDTQYF. CDR3 sequence (DNA): TGCGCCAGCAGTGAAAAATCGAAGAGCACAGATACGCAGTATTTT. This chain joins TRBV10-1 and TRBJ2-3, with D unresolved. Germline CDR1 is WNHNN and CDR2 is SYGVQD (reference sequence). The V gene lost 3 bases and the J gene lost 0 bases, with 10 bases spanning the gap. This CDR3 has 15 residues.